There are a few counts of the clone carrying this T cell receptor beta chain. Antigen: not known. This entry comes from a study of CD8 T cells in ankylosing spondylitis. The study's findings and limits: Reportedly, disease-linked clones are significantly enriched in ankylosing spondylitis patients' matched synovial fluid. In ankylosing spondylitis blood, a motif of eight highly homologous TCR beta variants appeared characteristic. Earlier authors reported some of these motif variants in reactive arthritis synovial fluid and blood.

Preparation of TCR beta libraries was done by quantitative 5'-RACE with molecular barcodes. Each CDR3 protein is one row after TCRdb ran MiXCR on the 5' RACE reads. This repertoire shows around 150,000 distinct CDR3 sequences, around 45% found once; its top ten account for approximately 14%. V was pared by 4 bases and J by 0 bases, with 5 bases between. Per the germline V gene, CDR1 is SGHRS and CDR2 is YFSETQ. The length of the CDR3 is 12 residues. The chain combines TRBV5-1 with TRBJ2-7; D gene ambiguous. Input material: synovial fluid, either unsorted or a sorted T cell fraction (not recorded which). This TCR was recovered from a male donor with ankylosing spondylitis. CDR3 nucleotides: TGCGCCAGCAGCGCCCTCTCCTACGAGCAGTACTTC. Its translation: CASSALSYEQYF. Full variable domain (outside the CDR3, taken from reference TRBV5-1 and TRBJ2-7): KAGVTQTPRYLIKTRGQQVTLSCSPISGHRSVSWYQQTPGQGLQFLFEYFSETQRNKGNFPGRFSGRQFSNSRSEMNVSTLELGDSALYLCASSALSYEQYFGPGTRLTVT.